The present entry profiles one T cell receptor (beta chain) with its context. The antigen remains undetermined. Every molecule of TCR cDNA had its own unique molecular identifier. TCRdb called the 5' RACE reads again in MiXCR, with one record for every CDR3 protein. This sample carries around 10,000 distinct CDR3 sequences, under 25% of them seen once, and the ten largest clones take approximately 40%. The source of the sample is a study of spatial heterogeneity in lung cancer. In the study overall: Alpha-chain detections were consistently fewer than beta-chain detections among the sequences. Study results and limitations: Ubiquitous expanded tumor TCRs were seen in blood more at resection than at follow-up.

Regarding time point: blood at routine non-recurrence follow-up after resection. In each case, whole RNA from tumor, nontumor lung or frozen PBMC was sequenced unsorted. The CDR3 has 14 amino acids. The germline V gene has CDR1 MNHEY and CDR2 SMNVEV (reference sequence). Trimming shortened V by 6 bases and J by 1 base, and 11 bases separated the two germline ends. The sequenced sample was PBMCs, obtained at follow-up. The source of this sequence is a male donor with early-stage non-small cell lung cancer. V gene TRBV27 combines with J gene TRBJ2-3; D may be TRBD1 (6 bases). The CDR3 loop is CASRQGAGTDTQYF. Here the CDR3 DNA reads TGTGCCAGCAGACAGGGAGCAGGCACAGATACGCAGTATTTT.